One sample yielded the 7 T cell receptor beta chains listed below, sequenced in a study of identical twins. In TCRdb, the 5' RACE reads were re-called with MiXCR into one record per CDR3 protein. The sample includes 300,000 to 350,000 distinct CDR3 sequences, about 12% seen only once; the top ten take 7.2%. This same sample was also taken into another study, of yellow fever vaccine responses in identical twins.

Specimen: CD8+ T cells sorted from blood. The receptors were gathered from a woman between 18 and 29 years old in good health.

The chain links TRBV27 to TRBJ2-1; D remains ambiguous. CDR3 length: 14 amino acids. Trimming took 3 bases from V and 5 from J, leaving 11 bases between them. The germline V gene has CDR1 MNHEY and CDR2 SMNVEV (reference sequence). The CDR3 loop is CASSFISSHNEQFF. The CDR3 DNA follows: TGTGCCAGCAGTTTTATTAGCAGCCACAATGAGCAGTTCTTC.

The chain joins TRBV27 to TRBJ2-1, with 8 nucleotides matching TRBD2. CDR1 and CDR2 from the germline V gene are MNHEY and SMNVEV (reference sequence). The CDR3 runs to 13 residues. V was clipped by 11 bases and J by 4 bases; unmatched bases: 7. The CDR3 bases are TGTGCCGCCGGGACTAGTCATTACAATGAGCAGTTCTTC. This codes for CAAGTSHYNEQFF.

This clonotype was counted only a few times. V and J are TRBV9 and TRBJ2-3, with D tentatively TRBD2 (5 bases). V lost 1 base and J 6 bases, leaving 18 bases between the germline ends. The CDR3 extends over 16 amino acids. The V gene's germline CDR1 is SGDLS and CDR2 YYNGEE. Here the CDR3 reads CASSVPATVERDTQYF. CDR3 DNA: TGTGCCAGCAGCGTACCGGCGACGGTGGAGCGGGATACGCAGTATTTT.

In this sample, this clonotype turned up a few times. The J gene is TRBJ1-2, the V gene TRBV19; no clear D gene. Trimming cost V 3 bases and J 8 bases, with 7 bases left between them. The germline V gene encodes CDR1 LNHDA and CDR2 SQIVND (reference sequence). The CDR3 loop spans 11 amino acids. The CDR3 region has the DNA TGTGCCAGTAGTATCTCCGGGGGCTACACCTTC. It translates to CASSISGGYTF.

The chain employs TRBV2 and TRBJ1-4; 7 nucleotides align to TRBD1. There are 14 residues in the CDR3. V was pared by 6 bases and J by 5 bases, with 6 bases of the junction left unmatched. The germline gives CDR1 SNHLY, CDR2 FYNNEI. The CDR3 region has the DNA TGTGCCAGCAGCCTCAGGGGGTTAAATGAAAAACTGTTTTTT. Amino acid sequence: CASSLRGLNEKLFF.

This clonotype came up many times. The DNA for the CDR3 is TGTGCCAGCAGCCCCCGATGGGGAGGTGGAGAGACCCAGTACTTC. Translated: CASSPRWGGGETQYF. This chain uses TRBV16 with TRBJ2-5, with D possibly being TRBD2 (6 bases). The V end lost 4 bases, the J end lost 4 bases, and 16 bases lay between the germline ends. Germline V gene lookup returns CDR1 KGHSY and CDR2 FQNENV. This CDR3 region has 15 residues.

There are a few counts of this clonotype. One end of the junction varies from germline; a read error may be responsible. The CDR3 sequence is CASNQVSGAEAFF. The CDR3 region has the DNA TGTGCCAGCAACCAAGTTTCGGGGGCCGAAGCTTTCTTT. The rearrangement links TRBV14 to TRBJ1-1, with D perhaps TRBD1 (6 bases). The CDR3 loop spans 13 amino acids. Germline V gene sequence: CDR1 SGHDN, CDR2 FVKESK.